This T cell receptor (beta chain) was found in a study of T-cell memory formation after mild COVID-19. With regard to this clonotype: Its antigen remains unidentified.

Study findings and constraints: Contracting CD4+ clones were located mainly in CM and EM, and CD8+ clones in EMRA.

The germline CDR1 and CDR2 sequences are SGHRS and YFSETQ. V was pared by 0 bases and J by 6 bases, with 22 bases between. CDR3 size: 17 residues. TCRdb used MiXCR to reprocess the 5' RACE reads, holding one entry per CDR3 protein. The profile covers 190,000 or so distinct CDR3 sequences, with around a fifth appearing a single time and under 25% taken by the ten largest. The TCR comes from an adult woman who had mild COVID-19 (a few samples of this study predate the infection). Cell type and time point are not known. Sequenced sample: PBMCs or a T cell subset sorted from them (not recorded which). The chain links TRBV5-1 to TRBJ2-7, with TRBD1 as a possible D gene (6 bases). The CDR3 DNA reads TGCGCCAGCAGCTTGGAACCCACAGGGATCCGATCGAGCGAGCAGTACTTC. Translating gives CASSLEPTGIRSSEQYF. Supplemented by reference TRBV5-1 and TRBJ2-7, the full variable domain reads KAGVTQTPRYLIKTRGQQVTLSCSPISGHRSVSWYQQTPGQGLQFLFEYFSETQRNKGNFPGRFSGRQFSNSRSEMNVSTLELGDSALYLCASSLEPTGIRSSEQYFGPGTRLTVT.